Following are 2 T cell receptor beta chains from one sample sequenced in a study of human T cells and chemical hapten exposure. One entry per CDR3 protein, called by TCRdb with MiXCR from the RACE reads. This table has roughly 74,000 distinct CDR3 sequences, approximately 35% appearing once. The time point is: patch test 1, 2 weeks after DPC sensitization. Treatment indicated: therapeutic diphenylcyclopropenone sensitization with weekly scalp DPC. The sample in question was whole blood, obtained in connection with sensitization to the hapten diphenylcyclopropenone (DPC). The source of these receptors is a man aged 35 to 55 with alopecia areata. Some clones in this sample may be carry-over from other donors' samples.

The chain uses TRBV14 and TRBJ2-1; no clear D. CDR3 length equals 11 residues. The V gene lost 8 bases and the J gene lost 2 bases, with 4 bases spanning the gap. The germline gives CDR1 SGHDN, CDR2 FVKESK. The CDR3 spells CASGTYNEQFF. CDR3 coding DNA: TGTGCCAGCGGTACCTACAATGAGCAGTTCTTC.

The V gene is TRBV28, the J gene TRBJ1-5; the D is unclear. Germline V gene sequence: CDR1 MDHEN, CDR2 SYDVKM. The V and J ends lost 3 bases and 6 bases respectively, with 18 bases between them. CDR3 length: 16 residues. The CDR3 region is CASSFHKGADGQPQHF. The CDR3 DNA reads as TGTGCCAGCAGTTTTCATAAGGGCGCGGACGGTCAGCCCCAGCATTTT.